This TCR beta chain was identified in a study of blood T cells in healthy people across ages. A second about 7 to 11 cycle PCR used barcoded and J-beta primers. Unique molecular identifiers of 12 random nucleotides labeled each cDNA. Each CDR3 protein is one row after TCRdb ran MiXCR on the 5' RACE reads. The data show 1.6 million or so distinct CDR3 sequences, roughly 30% seen once. Every sample had a minimum of 6 million PBMCs isolated. The V gene end was trimmed by 6 bases and the J gene end by 7 bases; junction bases not matched to a gene: 7. This CDR3 region has 15 residues. Germline loops: CDR1 MNHEY, CDR2 SMNVEV (reference sequence). Findings and limits, study-wide: The unsorted PBMCs prevented any conclusive comparison of naive versus antigen-experienced cells.

About this clonotype: The antigen is unknown.

The chain combines TRBV27 with TRBJ2-5; TRBD2 agrees at 14 bases. This clonotype was obtained from a woman in her thirties in good health. The sample consisted of blood. CDR3 residues: CASRMGLAGVGTQYF. CDR3 DNA sequence: TGTGCCAGCAGAATGGGACTAGCGGGAGTTGGGACCCAGTACTTC.